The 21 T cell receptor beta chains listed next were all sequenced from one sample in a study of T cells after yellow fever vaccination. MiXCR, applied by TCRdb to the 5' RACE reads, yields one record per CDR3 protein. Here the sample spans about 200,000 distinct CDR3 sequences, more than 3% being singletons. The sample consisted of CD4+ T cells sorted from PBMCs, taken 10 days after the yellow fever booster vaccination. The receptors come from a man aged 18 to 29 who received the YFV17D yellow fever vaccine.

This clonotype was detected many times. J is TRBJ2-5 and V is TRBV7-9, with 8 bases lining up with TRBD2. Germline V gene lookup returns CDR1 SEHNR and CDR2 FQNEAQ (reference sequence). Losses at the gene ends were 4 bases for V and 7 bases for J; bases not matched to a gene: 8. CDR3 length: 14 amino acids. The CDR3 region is CASSSLSGGGTQYF. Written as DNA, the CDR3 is TGTGCCAGCAGCTCCCTGAGCGGGGGAGGGACCCAGTACTTC.

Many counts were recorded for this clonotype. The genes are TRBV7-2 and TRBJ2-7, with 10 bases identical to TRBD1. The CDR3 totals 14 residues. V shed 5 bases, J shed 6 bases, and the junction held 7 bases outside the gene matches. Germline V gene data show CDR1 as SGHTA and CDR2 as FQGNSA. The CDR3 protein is CASSLDRGPGEQYV. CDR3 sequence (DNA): TGTGCCAGCAGCCTAGACAGGGGGCCTGGCGAGCAGTACGTC.

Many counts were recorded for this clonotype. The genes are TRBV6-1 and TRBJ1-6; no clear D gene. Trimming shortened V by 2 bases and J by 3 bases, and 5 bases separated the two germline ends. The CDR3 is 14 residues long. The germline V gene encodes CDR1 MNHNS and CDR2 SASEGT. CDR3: CASSEQYYNSPLHF. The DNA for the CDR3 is TGTGCCAGCAGTGAACAGTACTATAATTCACCCCTCCACTTT.

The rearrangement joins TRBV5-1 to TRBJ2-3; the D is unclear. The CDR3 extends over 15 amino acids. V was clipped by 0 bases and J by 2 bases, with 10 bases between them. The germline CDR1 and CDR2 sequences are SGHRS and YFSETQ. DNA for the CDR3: TGCGCCAGCAGCTTGGAATCCAGGCCCACAGATACGCAGTATTTT. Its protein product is CASSLESRPTDTQYF. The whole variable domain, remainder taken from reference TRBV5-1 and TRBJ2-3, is KAGVTQTPRYLIKTRGQQVTLSCSPISGHRSVSWYQQTPGQGLQFLFEYFSETQRNKGNFPGRFSGRQFSNSRSEMNVSTLELGDSALYLCASSLESRPTDTQYFGPGTRLTVL.

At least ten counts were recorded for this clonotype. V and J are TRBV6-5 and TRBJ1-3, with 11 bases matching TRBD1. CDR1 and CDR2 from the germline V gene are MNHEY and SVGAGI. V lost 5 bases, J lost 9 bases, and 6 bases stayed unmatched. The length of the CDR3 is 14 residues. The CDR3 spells CASSRDRGYGTIYF. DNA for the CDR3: TGTGCCAGCAGTCGGGACAGGGGGTATGGCACCATATATTTT.

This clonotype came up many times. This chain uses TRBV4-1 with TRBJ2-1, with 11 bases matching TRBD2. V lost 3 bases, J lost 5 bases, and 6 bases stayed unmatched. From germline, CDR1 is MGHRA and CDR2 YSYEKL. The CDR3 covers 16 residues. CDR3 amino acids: CASSQPTSGEHNEQFF. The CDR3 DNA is TGCGCCAGCAGCCAGCCGACTAGCGGGGAACACAATGAGCAGTTCTTC.

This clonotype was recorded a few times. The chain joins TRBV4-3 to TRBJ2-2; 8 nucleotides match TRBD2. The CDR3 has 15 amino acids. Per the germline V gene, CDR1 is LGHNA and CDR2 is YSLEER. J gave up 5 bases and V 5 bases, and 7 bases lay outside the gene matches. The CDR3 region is CASSYSSGLTGELFF. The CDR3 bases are TGCGCCAGCAGCTACTCTAGCGGGTTAACCGGGGAGCTGTTTTTT.

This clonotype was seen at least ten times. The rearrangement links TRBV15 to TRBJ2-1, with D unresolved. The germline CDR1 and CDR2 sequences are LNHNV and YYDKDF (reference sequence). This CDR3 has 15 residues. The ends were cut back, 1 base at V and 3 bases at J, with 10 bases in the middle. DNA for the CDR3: TGTGCCACCAGCAGAGGAACCACCTTCTACAATGAGCAGTTCTTC. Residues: CATSRGTTFYNEQFF.

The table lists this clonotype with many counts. For the CDR3, the DNA is TGTGCCAGCAGGCAACAGGGGGCAGACACCATATATTTT. It encodes CASRQQGADTIYF. This chain links TRBV6-5 with TRBJ1-3; 9 nucleotides match TRBD1. The germline V gene encodes CDR1 MNHEY and CDR2 SVGAGI. The V gene end was trimmed by 6 bases and the J gene end by 8 bases; junction bases not matched to a gene: 5. The CDR3 runs 13 residues.

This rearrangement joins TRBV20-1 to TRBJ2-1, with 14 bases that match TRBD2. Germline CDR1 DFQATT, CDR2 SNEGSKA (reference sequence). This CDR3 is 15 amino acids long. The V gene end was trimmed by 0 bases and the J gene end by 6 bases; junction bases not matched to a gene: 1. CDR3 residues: CSARDGTSGGNEQFF. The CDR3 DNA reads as TGCAGTGCTAGAGATGGGACTAGCGGGGGCAATGAGCAGTTCTTC.

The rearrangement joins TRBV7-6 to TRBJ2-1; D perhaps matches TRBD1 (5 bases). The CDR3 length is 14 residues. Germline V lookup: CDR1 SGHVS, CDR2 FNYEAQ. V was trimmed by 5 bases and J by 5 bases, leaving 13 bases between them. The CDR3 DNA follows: TGTGCCAGCAGCGCTCCAGGGATCCACAATGAGCAGTTCTTC. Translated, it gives CASSAPGIHNEQFF.

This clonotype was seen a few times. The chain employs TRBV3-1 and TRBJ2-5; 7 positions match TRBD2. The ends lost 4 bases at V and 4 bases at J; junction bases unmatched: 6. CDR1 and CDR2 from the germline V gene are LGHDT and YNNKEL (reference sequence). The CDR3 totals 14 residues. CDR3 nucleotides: TGTGCCAGCAGCCCCCCGGGAGGTATAGAGACCCAGTACTTC. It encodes CASSPPGGIETQYF.

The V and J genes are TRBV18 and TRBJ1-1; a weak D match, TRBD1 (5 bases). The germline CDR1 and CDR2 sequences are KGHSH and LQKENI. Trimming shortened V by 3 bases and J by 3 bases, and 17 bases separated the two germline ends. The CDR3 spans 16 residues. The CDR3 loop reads CASSPGTARGYTEAFF. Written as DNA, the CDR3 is TGTGCCAGCTCACCGGGGACCGCTCGAGGATACACTGAAGCTTTCTTT.

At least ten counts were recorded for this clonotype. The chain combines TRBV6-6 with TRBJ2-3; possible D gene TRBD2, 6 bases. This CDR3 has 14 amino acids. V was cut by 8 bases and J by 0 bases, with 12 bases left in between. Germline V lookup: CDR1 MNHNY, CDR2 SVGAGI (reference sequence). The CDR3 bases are TGTGCCAGCGGGCTGGGGGGTAGCACAGATACGCAGTATTTT. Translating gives CASGLGGSTDTQYF.

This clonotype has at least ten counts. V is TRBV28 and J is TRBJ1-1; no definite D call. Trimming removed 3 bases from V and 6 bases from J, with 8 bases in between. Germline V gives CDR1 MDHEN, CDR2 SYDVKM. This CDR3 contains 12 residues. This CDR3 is CASSFRRPEAFF. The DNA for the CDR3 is TGTGCCAGCAGTTTTAGGAGGCCTGAAGCTTTCTTT.

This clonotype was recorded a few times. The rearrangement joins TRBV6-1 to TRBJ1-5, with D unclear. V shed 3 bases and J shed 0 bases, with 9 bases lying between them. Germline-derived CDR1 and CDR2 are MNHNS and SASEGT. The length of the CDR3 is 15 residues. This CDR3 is CASSDPGNSNQPQHF. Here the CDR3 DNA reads TGTGCCAGCAGTGACCCAGGTAATAGCAATCAGCCCCAGCATTTT.

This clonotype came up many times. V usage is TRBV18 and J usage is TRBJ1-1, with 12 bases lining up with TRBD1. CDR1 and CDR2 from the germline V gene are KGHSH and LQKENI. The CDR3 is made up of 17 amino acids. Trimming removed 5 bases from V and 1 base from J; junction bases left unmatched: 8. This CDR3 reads CASSVPGQGAGNTEAFF. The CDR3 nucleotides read TGTGCCAGCTCAGTACCGGGACAGGGGGCCGGGAACACTGAAGCTTTCTTT. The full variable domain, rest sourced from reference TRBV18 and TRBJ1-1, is NAGVMQNPRHLVRRRGQEARLRCSPMKGHSHVYWYRQLPEEGLKFMVYLQKENIIDESGMPKERFSAEFPKEGPSILRIQQVVRGDSAAYFCASSVPGQGAGNTEAFFGQGTRLTVV.

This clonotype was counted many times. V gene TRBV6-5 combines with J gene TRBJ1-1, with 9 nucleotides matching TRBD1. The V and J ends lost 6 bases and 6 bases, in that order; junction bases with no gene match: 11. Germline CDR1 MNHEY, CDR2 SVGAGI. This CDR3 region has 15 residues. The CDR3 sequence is CASRPLGQGNSEAFF. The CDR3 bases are TGTGCCAGCAGACCCCTTGGACAGGGGAATTCTGAAGCTTTCTTT.

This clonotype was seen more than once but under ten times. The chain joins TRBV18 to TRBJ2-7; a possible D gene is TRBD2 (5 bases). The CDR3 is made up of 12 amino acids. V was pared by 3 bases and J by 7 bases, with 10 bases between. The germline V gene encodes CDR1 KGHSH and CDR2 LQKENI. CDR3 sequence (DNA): TGTGCCAGCTCACCTGCCGGGATTGAGCAGTACGTC. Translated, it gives CASSPAGIEQYV.

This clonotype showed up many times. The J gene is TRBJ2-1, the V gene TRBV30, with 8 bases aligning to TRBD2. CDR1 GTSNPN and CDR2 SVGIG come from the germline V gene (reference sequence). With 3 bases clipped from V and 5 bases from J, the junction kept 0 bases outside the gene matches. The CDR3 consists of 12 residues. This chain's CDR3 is CAWRGLDNEQFF. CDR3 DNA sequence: TGTGCCTGGAGGGGACTAGACAATGAGCAGTTCTTC. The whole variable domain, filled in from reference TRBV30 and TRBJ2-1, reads SQTIHQWPATLVQPVGSPLSLECTVEGTSNPNLYWYRQAAGRGLQLLFYSVGIGQISSEVPQNLSASRPQDRQFILSSKKLLLSDSGFYLCAWRGLDNEQFFGPGTRLTVL.

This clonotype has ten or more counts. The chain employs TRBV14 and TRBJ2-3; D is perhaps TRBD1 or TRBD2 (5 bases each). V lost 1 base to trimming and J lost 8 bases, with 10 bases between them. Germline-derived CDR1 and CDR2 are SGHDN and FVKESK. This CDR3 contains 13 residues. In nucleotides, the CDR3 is TGTGCCAGCAGCCAAGTGCAGAGGGGTACGCAGTATTTT. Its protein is CASSQVQRGTQYF.